One TCR beta chain is described in this entry. It lacks a known antigen. Within one base of it there is no much larger clone, and no base qualities were kept. TCRbeta CDR3 regions were amplified from genomic DNA by means of the immunoSEQ Assay, a bias-controlled multiplex PCR. In the paper's pipeline: The number of nucleated cells in each sample was estimated by amplification of reference gene primers within the assay. To quantify the absolute abundance of each unique TCRbeta CDR3 rearrangement, sequence reads were collapsed and filtered. For each sample, productive Simpson clonality was calculated as the square root of Simpson's diversity index across productive rearrangements. TCRdb mirrors the immuneACCESS table, restricted to in-frame sequences. Some clones are absent from its copies; in checked studies, under half trace to an unresolved V gene, and the reason for the others is unknown. The DNA gave D and trimming, while V, J and clone size come from that table. The sample table holds around 150,000 clones, of which about 85% were seen once. In total, the top ten clones hold about 3.5% of the sample.

The data are from a study of blood T cell repertoires in COVID-19 (dated by TCRdb to the early 2020s). Notes on the research overall: Samples from collaborators originated in the United States, Italy and Spain and spanned both the acute and convalescent phases of COVID-19. The material from the prospective study consisted of cDNA or gDNA derived from T cells, B-cell-depleted T cells, or PBMCs. Subjects who had been exposed to COVID-19, were actively infected with it, or had recovered from it provided the deeply sampled blood TCRbeta repertoires that made up the dataset. A freely available public database, intended as a resource for researchers studying the immune response to SARS-CoV-2, is where the repertoires were released. Samples were obtained from the ongoing ImmuneRACE study (first 160 participants) and from about 1,300 subjects provided by 6 global collaborators. Sample metadata almost always included a de-identified subject ID, COVID-19 status, age in years and sex. Where HLA class I and class II types were available, the types were taken from metadata supplied by the sample provider, not from assay-based typing. General findings and caveats noted by the study authors: How much clinical and demographic metadata was included differed by source and by participant, and the metadata was provided uncurated.

Whole blood was collected in K2EDTA tubes by collaborating institutions according to the institutions' own protocols. For TCRbeta analysis, collaborator samples were shipped as frozen whole blood, as isolated PBMCs, or as DNA extracted from either sample type. The clonotype was recovered from a human donor with acute or convalescent COVID-19. The donor label of this sample is uncertain. The sample consisted of peripheral blood.

The CDR3 protein: CASSERTGAPGYNEQFF. The bases are TGTGCCAGCAGCGAGAGGACAGGGGCCCCGGGTTACAATGAGCAGTTCTTC. The chain couples TRBV21-1 to TRBJ2-1; the table's D call, TRBD1, was not checked against the DNA. TRBV21-1 is listed as a pseudogene. There are 17 amino acids in the CDR3, from cysteine to phenylalanine inclusive. Only the CDR3 portion is preserved as DNA: 51 bases, with reading frame beginning at the first base.